This T cell receptor (beta chain) is from a study of control samples from healthy donors and cancer patients. V was clipped by 2 bases and J by 4 bases, with 11 bases between them. The CDR3 extends over 15 amino acids. Looked up from germline, CDR1 is MGHRA and CDR2 is YSYEKL. Data came from immunoSEQ multiplex PCR; TCRdb stores just in-frame clones and leaves some out. This sample has 170,000 or so clones, with about 90% found just once. The chain is built from TRBV4-1 and TRBJ2-2; no firm D call. The clonotype was recovered from a woman between 35 and 50 years old in good health. The sample was blood. In DNA form, the CDR3 reads TGCGCCAGCAGCCAATTCACATCGGGCACCGGGGAGCTGTTTTTT. It yields the protein CASSQFTSGTGELFF.